One and the same sample provided the 30 T cell receptor beta chains below, sequenced in a study of cytomegalovirus exposure and HLA in healthy donors. The PCR made use of 60 Vbeta and 13 Jbeta primers. TCRdb keeps only in-frame clones here, not all; method: immunoSEQ multiplex PCR. In the table there are 100,000 or so clones, roughly 80% of which are singletons. Sequencing input: PBMCs. Receptors were obtained from a man aged 25-40 years in good health and CMV-seropositive.

This sequence joins TRBV5-1 and TRBJ1-6; D gene unclear. The V gene's germline CDR1 is SGHRS and CDR2 YFSETQ. The V and J ends lost 0 bases and 6 bases respectively, with 10 bases between them. The CDR3 loop spans 15 amino acids. CDR3 sequence: CASSLEVAGNSPLHF. The CDR3 bases are TGCGCCAGCAGCTTGGAGGTAGCGGGTAATTCACCCCTCCACTTT.

This clone was seen only once. This rearrangement joins TRBV27 to TRBJ2-7; TRBD2 matches 8 bases. After removal of 2 bases from V and 4 bases from J, the junction contained 4 bases not matched to a gene. The CDR3 is 14 residues long. Germline V lookup: CDR1 MNHEY, CDR2 SMNVEV (reference sequence). The CDR3 DNA sequence: TGTGCCAGCAGTTTAGGGCTAGCGGGTTACGAGCAGTACTTC. It yields the protein CASSLGLAGYEQYF.

In regard to this clone: A read error may produce the germline difference seen at one junction end. This chain uses TRBV5-1 with TRBJ1-4; D is perhaps TRBD1 (5 bases). The germline V gene encodes CDR1 SGHRS and CDR2 YFSETQ. The CDR3 has 13 amino acids. CDR3 in amino acids: CASSLAPGEKLFF. The DNA of the CDR3 is TGCGCCAGCAGTTTGGCCCCAGGGGAAAAACTGTTTTTT.

In its sample, this clone was seen a few times. The chain employs TRBV10-3 and TRBJ2-3; 8 nucleotides line up with TRBD2. CDR3 size: 16 residues. V gave up 5 bases and J gave up 6 bases; unmatched junction bases: 13. Germline V gene sequence: CDR1 ENHRY, CDR2 SYGVKD. This CDR3 is CAISHPLRGAGDTQYF. CDR3 coding DNA: TGTGCCATCAGTCACCCCCTGCGGGGGGCAGGGGATACGCAGTATTTT.

The genes are TRBV4-2 and TRBJ2-3; 8 bases match TRBD2. The CDR3 covers 16 residues. In germline, CDR1 is LGHNA, CDR2 YNFKEQ. V shed 1 base, J shed 4 bases, and the junction held 7 bases outside the gene matches. DNA of the CDR3: TGTGCCAGCAGCCAAGGTAACGGGGGGGCCCCAGATACGCAGTATTTT. Translated: CASSQGNGGAPDTQYF.

The chain has TRBV28 and TRBJ2-3; D possibly corresponds to TRBD1 (6 bases). Trimming stripped 2 bases from V and 5 bases from J, with 11 bases between. The CDR3 totals 14 residues. Germline V lookup: CDR1 MDHEN, CDR2 SYDVKM. CDR3 sequence (DNA): TGTGCCAGCAGTTTAGGGGGCGAGGAAGATACGCAGTATTTT. It yields the protein CASSLGGEEDTQYF.

This clone was found a few times. V and J are TRBV30 and TRBJ1-1; unclear D gene. This CDR3 comprises 13 residues. V gave up 6 bases and J gave up 6 bases, with 17 bases separating them. Germline CDR1 and CDR2: GTSNPN and SVGIG (reference sequence). CDR3 protein: CACKTVGGAEAFF. The CDR3 nucleotides read TGTGCCTGCAAGACCGTCGGAGGCGCTGAAGCTTTCTTT.

This chain links TRBV5-5 with TRBJ2-7, with D maybe TRBD1 (6 bases). The CDR3 length is 16 residues. Trimming pared 5 bases from V and 7 bases from J, leaving 25 bases between. Germline-derived CDR1 and CDR2 are SGHKS and YYEKEE (reference sequence). The CDR3 reads CASRKIPETGKREQYF. CDR3 DNA: TGTGCCAGCAGGAAGATCCCGGAAACAGGGAAGAGGGAGCAGTACTTC.

This clone was recorded once. The genes are TRBV27 and TRBJ2-5, with D possibly matching TRBD1 (6 bases). CDR3 length equals 13 residues. The germline V gene has CDR1 MNHEY and CDR2 SMNVEV (reference sequence). Trimming pared 6 bases from V and 4 bases from J, leaving 12 bases between. CDR3 nucleotides: TGTGCCAGCAGCCGGACAGTTCTAGAGACCCAGTACTTC. It encodes CASSRTVLETQYF.

The rearrangement joins TRBV19 to TRBJ2-7, with 8 nucleotides matching TRBD1. Germline CDR1 LNHDA, CDR2 SQIVND (reference sequence). V dropped 9 bases and J dropped 2; count of bases not matched to a gene: 6. The CDR3 sequence is 13 residues long. The CDR3 reads CARWGQAPYEQYF. CDR3 nucleotides: TGTGCCAGGTGGGGACAGGCACCCTACGAGCAGTACTTC.

The CDR3 DNA is TGTGCCAGTGGTAGGACAGGGGCGGGGAATACGCAGTATTTT. This codes for CASGRTGAGNTQYF. This chain uses TRBV19 with TRBJ2-3, with 9 bases aligning to TRBD1. V trimming: 8 bases; J trimming: 7 bases; junction bases outside the gene matches: 10. Looked up from germline, CDR1 is LNHDA and CDR2 is SQIVND (reference sequence). This CDR3 spans 14 amino acids.

This clone appeared a single time. This chain joins TRBV5-8 and TRBJ1-2; 9 bases fit TRBD1. This CDR3 is built from 14 residues. Germline CDR1 SGHTS, CDR2 YDEGEE. Trimming removed 5 bases from V and 6 bases from J; junction bases left unmatched: 8. The CDR3 sequence: CASSSRTGVDGYTF. The CDR3 region has the DNA TGTGCCAGCAGTTCCCGGACAGGGGTGGATGGCTACACCTTC.

This chain uses TRBV19 with TRBJ2-2; 8 bases agree with TRBD2. The CDR3 runs to 16 residues. V lost 5 bases, J lost 6 bases, and 11 bases stayed unmatched. The germline gives CDR1 LNHDA, CDR2 SQIVND (reference sequence). Here the CDR3 DNA reads TGTGCCAGTAGTGTGCCGGGACTAGTGTTCGCCGGGGAGCTGTTTTTT. Protein product: CASSVPGLVFAGELFF.

J is TRBJ1-5 and V is TRBV28; perhaps TRBD1 as D (5 bases). The germline V gene has CDR1 MDHEN and CDR2 SYDVKM. The CDR3 contains 22 residues. V dropped 3 bases and J dropped 4 bases, with 34 bases sitting between them. The CDR3 nucleotides read TGTGCCAGCAGTTTGGTAAATTACAGAACTTATTTGGGGCAGAAATGGAATCAGCCCCAGCATTTT. Encoded protein: CASSLVNYRTYLGQKWNQPQHF.

The CDR3 bases are TGTGCCAGCAGTTACATGGACGGGAGCTACACCTTC. Amino acids: CASSYMDGSYTF. V gene TRBV6-5 combines with J gene TRBJ1-2; no clear D. In germline, CDR1 is MNHEY, CDR2 SVGAGI. The CDR3 has 12 amino acids. The V gene lost 2 bases and the J gene lost 9 bases, with 10 bases spanning the gap.

The chain carries TRBV7-2 and TRBJ2-7; TRBD1 might be the D (6 bases). Germline values: CDR1 SGHTA, CDR2 FQGNSA. The CDR3 has 12 residues. Trimming pared 3 bases from V and 5 bases from J, leaving 8 bases between. The CDR3, as DNA: TGTGCCAGCAGCTTCGACAGGAACGAGCAGTACTTC. Translation gives CASSFDRNEQYF.

This clone was seen more than once but under ten times. Other nucleotide sequences in the sample specify the same CDR3. The chain has TRBV7-9 and TRBJ1-5, with 8 bases that match TRBD1. Germline V lookup: CDR1 SEHNR, CDR2 FQNEAQ (reference sequence). The CDR3 covers 14 residues. J was trimmed by 5 bases and V by 5 bases; bases with no gene match: 5. The CDR3 spells CASSLGTGHQPQHF. The CDR3 coding sequence is TGTGCCAGCAGCCTAGGGACAGGCCATCAGCCCCAGCATTTT.

The chain links TRBV7-2 to TRBJ2-5; D might be TRBD1 (6 bases). CDR1 and CDR2 from the germline V gene are SGHTA and FQGNSA. V lost 4 bases, J lost 5 bases, and 17 bases lay in between. The CDR3 contains 15 residues. CDR3 DNA sequence: TGTGCCAGCAGCTCGCCCCAGGGGCGAAGTGAGACCCAGTACTTC. Translating it yields CASSSPQGRSETQYF.

This chain joins TRBV25-1 and TRBJ2-3; unclear D gene. The CDR3 has 14 residues. Germline V gene data show CDR1 as MGHDK and CDR2 as SYGVNS. The V end lost 1 base, the J end lost 3 bases, and 8 bases lay between the germline ends. The CDR3 sequence is CASSEFRATDTQYF. CDR3 bases: TGTGCCAGCAGTGAATTCCGAGCTACAGATACGCAGTATTTT.

This clone is a singleton in its sample. This sequence joins TRBV20-1 and TRBJ1-1; D is undetermined. V was clipped by 5 bases and J by 8 bases, with 12 bases between them. The germline V gene has CDR1 DFQATT and CDR2 SNEGSKA (reference sequence). The CDR3 loop spans 11 amino acids. The CDR3 sequence is CSAPRRQEAFF. The CDR3 coding sequence is TGCAGTGCTCCTAGACGGCAGGAAGCTTTCTTT.

This chain links TRBV7-8 with TRBJ2-7, with TRBD2 matching over 8 bases. V shed 2 bases, J shed 5 bases, and the junction held 5 bases outside the gene matches. CDR3 length: 14 amino acids. Germline V gene data show CDR1 as SGHVS and CDR2 as FQNEAQ. The CDR3 DNA follows: TGTGCCAGCAGCTTATTGGCGGGGGGAAACGAGCAGTACTTC. This sequence encodes CASSLLAGGNEQYF.

The rearrangement joins TRBV6-5 to TRBJ1-1; 8 nucleotides line up with TRBD1. The germline CDR1 and CDR2 sequences are MNHEY and SVGAGI. J lost 1 base, V lost 0 bases, and 1 base had no gene match. CDR3 length: 15 amino acids. The CDR3 is CASSYSGQGNTEAFF. CDR3 in DNA: TGTGCCAGCAGTTACTCCGGACAGGGGAACACTGAAGCTTTCTTT.

This chain joins TRBV2 and TRBJ1-5, with D possibly matching TRBD1 (6 bases). Looked up from germline, CDR1 is SNHLY and CDR2 is FYNNEI. This CDR3 has 15 amino acids. Trimming cost V 4 bases and J 2 bases, with 12 bases left between them. CDR3 sequence (DNA): TGTGCCAGCAGTGTGAGTTCAGGGGGCAATCAGCCCCAGCATTTT. Amino acids: CASSVSSGGNQPQHF.

This chain joins TRBV29-1 and TRBJ2-6; a possible D gene is TRBD1 (5 bases). The V gene's germline CDR1 is SQVTM and CDR2 ANQGSEA. The CDR3 runs 13 residues. Deletions cut 4 bases from V and 2 bases from J, with 6 bases between. CDR3 in amino acids: CSVGQTGANVLTF. Here the CDR3 DNA reads TGCAGCGTTGGACAGACTGGGGCCAACGTCCTGACTTTC.

The sample holds a few counts of this clone. The rearrangement joins TRBV5-1 to TRBJ1-4, with D unclear. CDR3 size: 13 residues. Trimming removed 1 base at V and 3 bases at J, with 4 bases between. Germline-derived CDR1 and CDR2 are SGHRS and YFSETQ. The CDR3 DNA reads TGCGCCAGCAGCTTGACTTCTAATGAAAAACTGTTTTTT. It encodes CASSLTSNEKLFF. The full variable domain, rest sourced from reference TRBV5-1 and TRBJ1-4, is KAGVTQTPRYLIKTRGQQVTLSCSPISGHRSVSWYQQTPGQGLQFLFEYFSETQRNKGNFPGRFSGRQFSNSRSEMNVSTLELGDSALYLCASSLTSNEKLFFGSGTQLSVL.

V is TRBV5-1 and J is TRBJ2-3; the match to TRBD2 covers 13 bases. The CDR3 sequence is 17 residues long. In germline, CDR1 is SGHRS, CDR2 YFSETQ. The trim removed 0 bases at V and 0 bases at J, leaving 1 base unmatched. CDR3 protein: CASSLGTSGGSTDTQYF. CDR3 sequence (DNA): TGCGCCAGCAGCTTGGGGACTAGCGGGGGCAGCACAGATACGCAGTATTTT.

The rearrangement uses TRBV5-1 and TRBJ2-7; D not certain. Trimming left V 3 bases short and J 0 bases short, with 4 bases between. Germline V gene lookup returns CDR1 SGHRS and CDR2 YFSETQ. The CDR3 is made up of 12 amino acids. The CDR3 sequence is CASSSSSYEQYF. CDR3 DNA sequence: TGCGCCAGCAGCTCGAGCTCCTACGAGCAGTACTTC.

The chain recombines TRBV6-1 with TRBJ2-7; 7 nucleotides align to TRBD1. The germline CDR1 and CDR2 sequences are MNHNS and SASEGT. V was pared by 4 bases and J by 2 bases, with 5 bases of the junction left unmatched. The CDR3 sequence is 14 residues long. The CDR3, as DNA: TGTGCCAGCAGTGGATCGGGACAGCCCTACGAGCAGTACTTC. This gives the protein CASSGSGQPYEQYF.

V gene TRBV28 combines with J gene TRBJ2-1, with D possibly being TRBD2 (6 bases). Germline-derived CDR1 and CDR2 are MDHEN and SYDVKM. Deletions cut 8 bases from V and 5 bases from J, with 13 bases between. The CDR3 loop spans 13 amino acids. The CDR3 is CASRDSGNNEQFF. The CDR3 region has the DNA TGTGCCAGCCGGGACTCTGGGAACAATGAGCAGTTCTTC.

The V call is TRBV18, the J call TRBJ1-5, with 12 bases lining up with TRBD1. Trimming cost V 2 bases and J 9 bases; bases outside gene matches: 5. CDR3 length: 15 amino acids. Germline V gene lookup returns CDR1 KGHSH and CDR2 LQKENI. The DNA of the CDR3 is TGTGCCAGCTCACCAGGGACAGGGGGCGCGGCGCCCCAGCATTTT. Encoded protein: CASSPGTGGAAPQHF.